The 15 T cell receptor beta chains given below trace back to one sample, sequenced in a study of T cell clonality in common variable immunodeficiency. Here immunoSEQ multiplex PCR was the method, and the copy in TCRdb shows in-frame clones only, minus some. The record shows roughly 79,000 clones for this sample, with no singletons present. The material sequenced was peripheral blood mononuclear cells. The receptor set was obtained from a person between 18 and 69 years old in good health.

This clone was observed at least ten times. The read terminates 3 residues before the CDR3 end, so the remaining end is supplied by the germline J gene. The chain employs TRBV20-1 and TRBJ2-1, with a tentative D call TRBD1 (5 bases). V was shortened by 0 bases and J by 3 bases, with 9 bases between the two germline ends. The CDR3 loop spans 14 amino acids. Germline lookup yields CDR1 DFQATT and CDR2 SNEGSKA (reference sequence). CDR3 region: CSARDRVNYNEQFF. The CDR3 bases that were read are TGCAGTGCTAGAGACAGGGTGAACTACAATGAG.

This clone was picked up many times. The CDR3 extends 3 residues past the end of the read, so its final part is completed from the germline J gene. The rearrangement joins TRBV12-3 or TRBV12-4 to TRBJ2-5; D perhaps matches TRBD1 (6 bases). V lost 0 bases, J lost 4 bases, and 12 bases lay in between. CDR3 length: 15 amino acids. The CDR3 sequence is CASSLANRVAETQYF. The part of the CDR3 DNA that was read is TGTGCCAGCAGTTTAGCGAACAGGGTAGCAGAGACC.

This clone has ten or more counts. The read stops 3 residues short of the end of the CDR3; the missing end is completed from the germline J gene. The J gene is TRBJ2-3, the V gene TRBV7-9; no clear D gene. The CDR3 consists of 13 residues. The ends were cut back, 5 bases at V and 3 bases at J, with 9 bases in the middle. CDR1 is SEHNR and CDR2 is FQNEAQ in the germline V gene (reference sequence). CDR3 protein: CASSPTSTDTQYF. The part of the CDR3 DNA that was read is TGTGCCAGCAGCCCCACTTCGACAGATACG.

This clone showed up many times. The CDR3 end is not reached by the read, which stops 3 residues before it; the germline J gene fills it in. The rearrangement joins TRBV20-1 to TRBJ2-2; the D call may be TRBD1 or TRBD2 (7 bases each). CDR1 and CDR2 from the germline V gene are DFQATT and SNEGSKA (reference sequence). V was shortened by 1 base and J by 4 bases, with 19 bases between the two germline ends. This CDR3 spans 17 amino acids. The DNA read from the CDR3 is TGCAGTGCTAGAGCCTGGGGAGGGGGCGCGGGCACCGGGGAG. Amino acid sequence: CSARAWGGGAGTGE. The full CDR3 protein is CSARAWGGGAGTGELFF.

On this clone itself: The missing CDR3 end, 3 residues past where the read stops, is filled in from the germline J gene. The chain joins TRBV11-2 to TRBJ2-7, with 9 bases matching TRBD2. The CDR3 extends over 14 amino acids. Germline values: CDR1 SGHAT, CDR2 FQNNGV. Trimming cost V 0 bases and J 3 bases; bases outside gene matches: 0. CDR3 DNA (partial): TGTGCCAGCAGCTTAGAACTAGCGGGCTACGAG. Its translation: CASSLELAGYE. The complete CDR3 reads CASSLELAGYEQYF.

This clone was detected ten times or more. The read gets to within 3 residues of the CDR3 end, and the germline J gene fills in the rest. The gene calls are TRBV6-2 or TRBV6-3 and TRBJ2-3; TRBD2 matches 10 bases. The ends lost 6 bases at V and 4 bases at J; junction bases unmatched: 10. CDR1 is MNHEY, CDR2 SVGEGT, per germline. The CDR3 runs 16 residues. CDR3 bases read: TGTGCCAGCAGCTCTCGGACTAGCGGTTTAGCAGATACG. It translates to CASSSRTSGLADT. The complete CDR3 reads CASSSRTSGLADTQYF.

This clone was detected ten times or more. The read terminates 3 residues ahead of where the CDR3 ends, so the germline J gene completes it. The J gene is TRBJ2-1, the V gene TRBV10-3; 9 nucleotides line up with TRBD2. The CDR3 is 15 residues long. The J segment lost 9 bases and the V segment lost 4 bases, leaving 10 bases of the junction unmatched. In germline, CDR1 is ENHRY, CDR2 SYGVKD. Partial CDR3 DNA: TGTGCCATCAGTGGGGAAGGACTAGCGAAGGGTGAG. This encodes CAISGEGLAKGE. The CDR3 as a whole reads CAISGEGLAKGEQFF.

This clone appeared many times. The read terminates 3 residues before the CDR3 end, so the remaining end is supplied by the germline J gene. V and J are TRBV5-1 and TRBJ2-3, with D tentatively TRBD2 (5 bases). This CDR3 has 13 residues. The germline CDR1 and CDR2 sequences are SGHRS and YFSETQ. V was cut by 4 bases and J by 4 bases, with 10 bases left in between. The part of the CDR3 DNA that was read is TGCGCCAGCAGCCAGAGGGTCCCAGATACG. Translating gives CASSQRVPDT. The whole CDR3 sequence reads CASSQRVPDTQYF.

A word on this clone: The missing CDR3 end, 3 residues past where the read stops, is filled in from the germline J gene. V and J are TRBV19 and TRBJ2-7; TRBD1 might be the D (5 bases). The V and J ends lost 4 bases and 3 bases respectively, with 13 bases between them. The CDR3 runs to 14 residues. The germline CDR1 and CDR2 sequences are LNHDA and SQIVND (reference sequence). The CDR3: CASSTVTVVYEQYF. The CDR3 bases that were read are TGTGCCAGTAGTACAGTGACAGTTGTCTACGAG.

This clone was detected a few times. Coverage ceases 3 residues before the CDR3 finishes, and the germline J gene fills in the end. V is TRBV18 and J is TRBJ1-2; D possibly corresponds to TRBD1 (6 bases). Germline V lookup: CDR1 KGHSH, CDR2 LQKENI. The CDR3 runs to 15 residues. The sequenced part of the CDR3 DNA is TGTGCCAGCTCACCACCCGAGGGCAGGGGAAATGAC. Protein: CASSPPEGRGND. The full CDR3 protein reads CASSPPEGRGNDYTF.

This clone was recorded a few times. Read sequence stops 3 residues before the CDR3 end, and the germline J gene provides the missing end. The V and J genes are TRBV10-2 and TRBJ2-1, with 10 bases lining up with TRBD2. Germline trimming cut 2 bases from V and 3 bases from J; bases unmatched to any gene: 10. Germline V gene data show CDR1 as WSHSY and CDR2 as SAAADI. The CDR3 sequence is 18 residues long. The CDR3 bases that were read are TGCGCCAGCAGTGAGGGAGGATCTAGCGGGAGTCACTACAATGAG. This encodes CASSEGGSSGSHYNE. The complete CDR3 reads CASSEGGSSGSHYNEQFF.

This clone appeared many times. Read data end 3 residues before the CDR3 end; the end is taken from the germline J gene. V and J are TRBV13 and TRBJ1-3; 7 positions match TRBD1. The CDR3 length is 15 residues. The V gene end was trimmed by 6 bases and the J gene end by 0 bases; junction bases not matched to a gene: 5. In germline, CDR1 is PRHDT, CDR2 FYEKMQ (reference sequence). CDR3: CASRDRTNSGNTIYF. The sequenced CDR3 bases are TGTGCCAGCAGGGACAGGACAAACTCTGGAAACACC.

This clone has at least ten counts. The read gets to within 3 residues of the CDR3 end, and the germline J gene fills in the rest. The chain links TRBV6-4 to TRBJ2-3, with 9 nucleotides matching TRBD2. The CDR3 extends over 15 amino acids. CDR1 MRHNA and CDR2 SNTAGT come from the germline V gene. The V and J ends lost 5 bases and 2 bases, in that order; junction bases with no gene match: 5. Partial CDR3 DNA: TGTGCCAGCAGTCAGATAGCGGGAGTCACAGATACG. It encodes CASSQIAGVTDT. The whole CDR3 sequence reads CASSQIAGVTDTQYF.

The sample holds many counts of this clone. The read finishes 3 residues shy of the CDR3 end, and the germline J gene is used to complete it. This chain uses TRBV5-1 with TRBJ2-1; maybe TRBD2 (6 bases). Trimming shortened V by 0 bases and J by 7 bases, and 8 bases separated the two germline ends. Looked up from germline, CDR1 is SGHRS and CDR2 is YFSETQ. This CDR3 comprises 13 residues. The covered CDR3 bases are TGCGCCAGCAGCTTGGCGCGGGATAATGAG. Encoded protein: CASSLARDNE. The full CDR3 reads CASSLARDNEQFF.

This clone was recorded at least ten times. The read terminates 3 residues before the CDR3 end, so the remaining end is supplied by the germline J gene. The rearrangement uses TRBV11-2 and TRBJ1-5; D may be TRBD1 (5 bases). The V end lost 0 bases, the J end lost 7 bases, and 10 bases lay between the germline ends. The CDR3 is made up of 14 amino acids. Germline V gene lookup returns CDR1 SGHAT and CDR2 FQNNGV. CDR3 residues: CASSLDREAQPQHF. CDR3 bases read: TGTGCCAGCAGCTTAGACAGGGAGGCGCAGCCC. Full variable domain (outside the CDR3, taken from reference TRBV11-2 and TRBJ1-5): EAGVAQSPRYKIIEKRQSVAFWCNPISGHATLYWYQQILGQGPKLLIQFQNNGVVDDSQLPKDRFSAERLKGVDSTLKIQPAKLEDSAVYLCASSLDREAQPQHFGDGTRLSIL.